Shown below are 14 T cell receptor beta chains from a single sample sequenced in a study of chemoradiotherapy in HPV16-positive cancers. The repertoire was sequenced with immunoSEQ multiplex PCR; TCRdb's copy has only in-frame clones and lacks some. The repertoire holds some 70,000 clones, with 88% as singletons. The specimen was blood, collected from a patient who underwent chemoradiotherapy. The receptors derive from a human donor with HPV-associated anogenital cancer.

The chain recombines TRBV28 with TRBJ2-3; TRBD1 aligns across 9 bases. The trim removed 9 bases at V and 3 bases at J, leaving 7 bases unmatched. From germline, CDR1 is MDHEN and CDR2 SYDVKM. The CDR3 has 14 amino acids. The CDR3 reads CASRQGVGTDTQYF. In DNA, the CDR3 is TGTGCCAGTCGACAGGGGGTCGGGACAGATACGCAGTATTTT. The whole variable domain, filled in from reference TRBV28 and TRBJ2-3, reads DVKVTQSSRYLVKRTGEKVFLECVQDMDHENMFWYRQDPGLGLRLIYFSYDVKMKEKGDIPEGYSVSREKKERFSLILESASTNQTSMYLCASRQGVGTDTQYFGPGTRLTVL.

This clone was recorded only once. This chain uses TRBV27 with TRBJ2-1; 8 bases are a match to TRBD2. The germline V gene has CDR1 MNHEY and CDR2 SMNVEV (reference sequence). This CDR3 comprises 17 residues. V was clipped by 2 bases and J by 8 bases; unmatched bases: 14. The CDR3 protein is CASSLRDGRGPRDEQFF. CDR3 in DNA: TGTGCCAGCAGTTTAAGGGACGGGAGGGGCCCCCGCGATGAGCAGTTCTTC.

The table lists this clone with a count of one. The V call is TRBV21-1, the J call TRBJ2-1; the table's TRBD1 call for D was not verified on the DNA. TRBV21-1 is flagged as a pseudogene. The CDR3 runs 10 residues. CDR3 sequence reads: CASTQGVQFF. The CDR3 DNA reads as TGTGCCAGCACCCAGGGTGTGCAGTTCTTC.

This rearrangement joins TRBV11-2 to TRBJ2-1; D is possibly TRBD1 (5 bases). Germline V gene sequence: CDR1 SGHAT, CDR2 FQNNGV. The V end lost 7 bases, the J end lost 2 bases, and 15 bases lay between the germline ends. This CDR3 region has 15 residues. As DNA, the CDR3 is TGTGCCAGCACCCAGGCGGCAGGGCCCTACAATGAGCAGTTCTTC. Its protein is CASTQAAGPYNEQFF.

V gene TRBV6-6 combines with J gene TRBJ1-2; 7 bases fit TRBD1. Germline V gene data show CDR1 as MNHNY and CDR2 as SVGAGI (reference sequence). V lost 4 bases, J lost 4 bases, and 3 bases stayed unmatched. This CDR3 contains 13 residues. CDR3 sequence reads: CASSLTGPYGYTF. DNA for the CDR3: TGTGCCAGCAGTTTGACAGGGCCCTATGGCTACACCTTC.

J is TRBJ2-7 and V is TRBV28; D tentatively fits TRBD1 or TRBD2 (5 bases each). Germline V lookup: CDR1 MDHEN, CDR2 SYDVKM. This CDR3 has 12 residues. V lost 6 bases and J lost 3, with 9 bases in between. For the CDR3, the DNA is TGTGCCAGCAGAACTGGGGGCTACGAGCAGTACTTC. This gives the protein CASRTGGYEQYF.

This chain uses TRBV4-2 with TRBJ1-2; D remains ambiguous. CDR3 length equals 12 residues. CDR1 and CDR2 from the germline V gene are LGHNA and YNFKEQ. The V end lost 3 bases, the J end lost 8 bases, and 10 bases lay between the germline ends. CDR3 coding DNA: TGTGCCAGCAGCCAGGAGGTTTTCGGCTACACCTTC. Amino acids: CASSQEVFGYTF.

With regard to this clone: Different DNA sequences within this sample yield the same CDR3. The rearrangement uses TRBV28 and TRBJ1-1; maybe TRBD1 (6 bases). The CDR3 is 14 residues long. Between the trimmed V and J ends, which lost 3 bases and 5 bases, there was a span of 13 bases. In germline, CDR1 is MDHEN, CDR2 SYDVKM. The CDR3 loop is CASSLGGGRTEAFF. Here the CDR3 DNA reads TGTGCCAGCAGTTTGGGGGGGGGCCGGACTGAAGCTTTCTTT.

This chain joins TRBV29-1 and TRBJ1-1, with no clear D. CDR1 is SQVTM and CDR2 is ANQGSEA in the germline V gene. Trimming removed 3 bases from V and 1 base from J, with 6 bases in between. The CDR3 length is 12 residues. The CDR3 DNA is TGCAGCGTTGACAGAACGAACACTGAAGCTTTCTTT. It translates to CSVDRTNTEAFF. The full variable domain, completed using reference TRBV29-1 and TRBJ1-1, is SAVISQKPSRDICQRGTSLTIQCQVDSQVTMMFWYRQQPGQSLTLIATANQGSEATYESGFVIDKFPISRPNLTFSTLTVSNMSPEDSSIYLCSVDRTNTEAFFGQGTRLTVV.

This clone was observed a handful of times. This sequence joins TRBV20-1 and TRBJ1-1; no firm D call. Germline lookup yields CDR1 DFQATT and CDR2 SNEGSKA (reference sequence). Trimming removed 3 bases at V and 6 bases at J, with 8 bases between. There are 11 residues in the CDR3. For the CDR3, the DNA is TGCAGTGCTAGTTTGGATGCTGAAGCTTTCTTT. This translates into CSASLDAEAFF.

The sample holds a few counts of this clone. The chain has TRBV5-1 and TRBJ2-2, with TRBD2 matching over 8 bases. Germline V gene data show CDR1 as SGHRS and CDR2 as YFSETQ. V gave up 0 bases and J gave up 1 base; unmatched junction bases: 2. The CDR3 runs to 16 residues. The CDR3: CASSLGLAGNTGELFF. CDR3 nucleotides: TGCGCCAGCAGCTTGGGCCTAGCGGGGAACACCGGGGAGCTGTTTTTT. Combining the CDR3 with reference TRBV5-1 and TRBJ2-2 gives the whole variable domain KAGVTQTPRYLIKTRGQQVTLSCSPISGHRSVSWYQQTPGQGLQFLFEYFSETQRNKGNFPGRFSGRQFSNSRSEMNVSTLELGDSALYLCASSLGLAGNTGELFFGEGSRLTVL.

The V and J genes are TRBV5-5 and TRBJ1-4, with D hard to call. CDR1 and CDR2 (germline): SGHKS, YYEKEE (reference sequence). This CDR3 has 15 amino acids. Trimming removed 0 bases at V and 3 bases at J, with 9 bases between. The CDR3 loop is CASSLVASSNEKLFF. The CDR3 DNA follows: TGTGCCAGCAGCTTGGTAGCGTCCTCTAATGAAAAACTGTTTTTT.

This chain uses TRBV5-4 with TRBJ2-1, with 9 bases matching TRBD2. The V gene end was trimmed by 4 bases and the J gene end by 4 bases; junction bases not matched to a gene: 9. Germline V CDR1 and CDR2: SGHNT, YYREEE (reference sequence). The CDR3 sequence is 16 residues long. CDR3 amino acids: CASSRQGSGGYNEQFF. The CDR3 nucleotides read TGTGCCAGCAGCCGCCAAGGCAGCGGGGGGTACAATGAGCAGTTCTTC.

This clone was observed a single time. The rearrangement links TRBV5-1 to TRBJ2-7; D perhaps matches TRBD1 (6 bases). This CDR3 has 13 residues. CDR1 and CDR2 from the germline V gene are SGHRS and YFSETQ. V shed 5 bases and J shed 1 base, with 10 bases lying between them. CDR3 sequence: CASSPGHSYEQYF. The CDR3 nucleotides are TGCGCCAGCAGTCCGGGACATTCCTACGAGCAGTACTTC.